These T cell receptor beta chains were read from a single sample in a study of blood T cell repertoires in COVID-19. This table comes from immunoSEQ multiplex PCR, and its TCRdb copy is limited to in-frame clones, with some not included. The sample holds tens of thousands of clones, roughly 87% seen once. The sequenced material came from peripheral blood. These receptors all come from a man older than 75 in a cohort sampled during active COVID-19. CDR3s include the opening cysteine and the closing phenylalanine or tryptophan. The D gene is left open where the match is weak. The size entry is marked missing in some rows and otherwise reads once, few, many or a size class.

CDR3 | DNA | J | D | size | V | length
CASSIMGGRGVGQPQHF | TGTGCCAGTAGTATTATGGGAGGTAGAGGGGTCGGTCAGCCCCAGCATTTT | TRBJ1-5 | NA | NA | TRBV19 | 17
CASTGDYGYTF | TGTGCCAGCACAGGGGACTATGGCTACACCTTC | TRBJ1-2 | NA | NA | TRBV5-5 | 11
CASSLNFRERGEKLFF | TGTGCCAGCAGCTTAAATTTCCGGGAACGCGGTGAAAAACTGTTTTTT | TRBJ1-4 | NA | once | TRBV7-2 | 16
CASSVERGEQFF | TGTGCCAGCAGCGTAGAAAGGGGGGAGCAGTTCTTC | TRBJ2-1 | NA | NA | TRBV9 | 12
CAISGGGTHYEQYF | TGTGCCATCAGTGGTGGGGGCACTCACTACGAGCAGTACTTC | TRBJ2-7 | NA | NA | TRBV10-3 | 14
CASSNFGQGEAFF | TGTGCCAGTAGTAACTTCGGGCAGGGGGAAGCTTTCTTT | TRBJ1-1 | NA | NA | TRBV19 | 13
CASGGPNSPLHF | TGTGCCTCCGGAGGTCCGAATTCACCCCTCCACTTT | TRBJ1-6 | NA | few | TRBV5-4 | 12
CASSDHRGTEAFF | TGTGCCAGCAGCGACCACAGGGGAACTGAAGCTTTCTTT | TRBJ1-1 | TRBD1 | few | TRBV11-3 | 13
CASSVAGVFTDTQYF | TGTGCCAGCAGCGTAGCGGGAGTGTTCACAGATACGCAGTATTTT | TRBJ2-3 | NA | NA | TRBV9 | 15
CASRLEGYYGYTF | TGCGCCAGCCGATTAGAGGGATACTATGGCTACACCTTC | TRBJ1-2 | NA | NA | TRBV5-1 | 13
CASSRDRTSYEQYF | TGTGCCAGCTCGAGGGACAGGACCTCCTACGAGCAGTACTTC | TRBJ2-7 | TRBD1 | NA | TRBV18 | 14
CASIRTGVSTEAFF | TGTGCCAGCATAAGGACAGGCGTCAGCACTGAAGCTTTCTTT | TRBJ1-1 | TRBD1 | few | TRBV2 | 14
CASSLSGTDTQYF | TGTGCCAGCAGTTTATCGGGCACAGATACGCAGTATTTT | TRBJ2-3 | NA | once | TRBV12-3/TRBV12-4 | 13
CASSGDGQSTGEQYF | TGTGCCAGCAGCGGAGACGGGCAGTCTACGGGAGAGCAGTACTTC | TRBJ2-7 | NA | NA | TRBV7-6 | 15
CASSLQGGANTEAFF | TGTGCCAGCAGCCTACAGGGGGGGGCGAACACTGAAGCTTTCTTT | TRBJ1-1 | TRBD1 | NA | TRBV9 | 15
CASSARQGGNTGELFF | TGTGCCAGCAGCGCAAGACAGGGGGGGAACACCGGGGAGCTGTTTTTT | TRBJ2-2 | TRBD1 | NA | TRBV9 | 16
CSVDLRPDRGYTF | TGCAGCGTTGACCTACGTCCCGATCGGGGCTACACCTTC | TRBJ1-2 | NA | NA | TRBV29-1 | 13
CAWSVEVFGGNYGYTF | TGTGCCTGGAGTGTAGAGGTCTTTGGGGGGAACTATGGCTACACCTTC | TRBJ1-2 | NA | once | TRBV30 | 16
CASSYSGQGASVNQPQHF | TGTGCCAGCAGTTACTCGGGACAGGGGGCTTCAGTCAATCAGCCCCAGCATTTT | TRBJ1-5 | TRBD1 | NA | TRBV6-2/TRBV6-3 | 18
CASSLAGPPGNTIYF | TGCGCCAGCAGCTTGGCTGGGCCCCCTGGAAACACCATATATTTT | TRBJ1-3 | NA | NA | TRBV5-1 | 15
CAISEREYEQYF | TGTGCCATCAGTGAGCGGGAGTACGAGCAGTACTTC | TRBJ2-7 | NA | NA | TRBV10-3 | 12
CASSGTANTEAFF | TGTGCCAGCAGCGGGACAGCGAACACTGAAGCTTTCTTT | TRBJ1-1 | NA | NA | TRBV9 | 13
CAWSVLRGGAGTPQHF | TGTGCCTGGAGTGTACTAAGAGGGGGCGCGGGAACGCCCCAGCATTTT | TRBJ1-5 | TRBD1 | NA | TRBV30 | 16
CATSDGQGFQPQHF | TGTGCCACCAGTGATGGGCAGGGCTTTCAGCCCCAGCATTTT | TRBJ1-5 | NA | NA | TRBV24-1 | 14
CASSSNPGTMSTDTQYF | TGCGCCAGCAGCTCAAATCCCGGGACTATGAGCACAGATACGCAGTATTTT | TRBJ2-3 | TRBD2 | once | TRBV5-1 | 17
CASSQDTGWDTEAFF | TGTGCCAGCAGCCAAGATACGGGGTGGGACACTGAAGCTTTCTTT | TRBJ1-1 | NA | NA | TRBV3-1/TRBV3-2 | 15
CASSETRFETQYF | TGTGCCAGCAGTGAAACTAGATTCGAGACCCAGTACTTC | TRBJ2-5 | NA | NA | TRBV6-1 | 13
CASSTTGDEQYF | TGTGCCAGCTCAACTACAGGGGACGAGCAGTACTTC | TRBJ2-7 | TRBD1 | NA | TRBV18 | 12
CASSMMGQGTYEQYF | TGTGCCAGTAGTATGATGGGACAGGGGACCTACGAGCAGTACTTC | TRBJ2-7 | TRBD1 | NA | TRBV19 | 15
CASSTLAGSYEQYF | TGTGCCAGCAGCACCTTAGCGGGCTCCTACGAGCAGTACTTC | TRBJ2-7 | TRBD2 | NA | TRBV7-2 | 14
CASSESRRGRRGEAFF | TGCGCCAGCAGTGAGTCGAGGAGGGGGCGACGGGGTGAAGCTTTCTTT | TRBJ1-1 | TRBD1 | NA | TRBV10-2 | 16
CASSFVGANVPTF | TGTGCCAGCAGTTTTGTTGGGGCCAACGTCCCGACTTTC | TRBJ2-6 | NA | NA | TRBV12-3/TRBV12-4 | 13
CATSDGTSGSNPYNEQFF | TGTGCCACCAGTGACGGGACTAGCGGGAGTAATCCCTACAATGAGCAGTTCTTC | TRBJ2-1 | TRBD2 | NA | TRBV24-1 | 18
CASSQEQGAPDTQYF | TGTGCCAGCAGCCAAGAGCAGGGGGCCCCAGATACGCAGTATTTT | TRBJ2-3 | TRBD1 | NA | TRBV4-2 | 15
CASHKRQGRSYTF | TGTGCCAGCCACAAACGACAGGGGCGGAGCTACACCTTC | TRBJ1-2 | TRBD1 | NA | TRBV19 | 13
CSVEVQTGIAKNIQYF | TGCAGCGTTGAAGTCCAAACAGGAATAGCCAAAAACATTCAGTACTTC | TRBJ2-4 | NA | NA | TRBV29-1 | 16
CASSPQATGRGYTF | TGTGCCAGCTCACCCCAAGCGACAGGGAGAGGCTACACCTTC | TRBJ1-2 | TRBD1 | NA | TRBV18 | 14
CASSYGRQTSAEAFF | TGTGCCAGCAGTTACGGGAGACAAACGTCGGCTGAAGCTTTCTTT | TRBJ1-1 | NA | once | TRBV6-5 | 15